The source of this T cell receptor beta chain is a study of blood T cells in healthy people across ages. The authors ran a second PCR of about 7 to 11 cycles using a sample-barcoded 5' primer and a J-beta primer mix. TCRdb recomputed calls from the 5' RACE reads with MiXCR, one row per CDR3 protein. The sample includes about 1.7 million distinct CDR3 sequences, approximately 30% of them seen just once. CDR3 length: 15 amino acids. Germline V lookup: CDR1 SEHNR, CDR2 FQNEAQ (reference sequence). This clonotype came up a few times. Its antigen is unknown. An end of the junction does not agree with germline; a read error may underlie this. Findings of the study overall: Versus aged donors, long-lived donors had higher diversity and more naive CD4+ cells.

The sample comprised blood. The V gene is TRBV7-9, the J gene TRBJ2-1; 8 bases are shared with TRBD1. The sequence was obtained from a woman aged 25 to 45 in good health. Written as DNA, the CDR3 is TGTGCCGGCAGCTTATTACGGACAGGGATCGGTGAGCAGTTCTTC. It is translated as CAGSLLRTGIGEQFF.